The TCR beta chain under discussion was sequenced for a study of T-cell reconstitution after alpha-beta-depleted transplantation in children. The ends lost 6 bases at V and 8 bases at J; junction bases unmatched: 9. CDR3 length equals 14 residues. It was with unique molecular identifiers that the TCRbeta library was prepared. A single record per CDR3 protein comes from TCRdb applying MiXCR to the PCR reads. The sample records hundreds of thousands of distinct CDR3 sequences, around 18% being singletons. The material was PBMCs from the stem cell graft donor, obtained from the stem cell graft. The rearrangement links TRBV12-3 or TRBV12-4 to TRBJ2-1, with 8 bases fitting TRBD2. The receptor was derived from a human donor who donated a stem cell graft to a child with acute lymphoblastic leukemia. In DNA, the CDR3 is TGTGCCAGCAGAAGGAGCGGGAGTAACGATGAGCAGTTCTTC. Its protein product is CASRRSGSNDEQFF.